A selection of T cell receptor beta chains follows, all from one sample in a study of shared clonotypes between healthy human individuals. Using immunoSEQ multiplex PCR, the repertoire was profiled, and TCRdb retains in-frame clones only, with some absent. The sample lists over 850,000 clones, about four fifths occurring once. The sequenced material came from memory CD4+ T cells from PBMCs. The receptors here all came from a man aged 18 to 29 in good health. Some clones in this sample may be carry-over from other donors' samples. Both conserved end residues are part of each CDR3. A D gene is named only where the DNA matches it firmly. Rows give clone size only sometimes, using once, few, many, or a class for an expanded clone.

v_gene	d_gene	j_gene	abundance	CDR3nt	CDR3aa
TRBV2	TRBD1	TRBJ1-2	-	TGTGCCAGCAGGGGACAGCCCGCTGGCTACACCTTC	CASRGQPAGYTF
TRBV28	-	TRBJ2-5	-	TGTGCCAGCGCCTCCTCTCGAGAGACCCAGTACTTC	CASASSRETQYF
TRBV9	-	TRBJ1-5	few	TGTGCCAGCAGCGTAAATTCGGGAAATCAGCCCCAGCATTTT	CASSVNSGNQPQHF
TRBV5-1	TRBD1	TRBJ1-1	-	TGCGCCAGCAGACAGGGGAATGAAGCTTTCTTT	CASRQGNEAFF
TRBV2	-	TRBJ2-1	few	TGTGCCAGCAGTGAAAGGCAGGGGGGATACAATGAGCAGTTCTTC	CASSERQGGYNEQFF
TRBV10-1	-	TRBJ1-1	-	TGCGCCAGCCCGTCACCTCTTAGTGAAGCTTTCTTT	CASPSPLSEAFF
TRBV5-1	-	TRBJ2-2	-	TGCGCCAGCAGCTTGCAGGGAGCGGGCACCGGGGAGCTGTTTTTT	CASSLQGAGTGELFF
TRBV5-1	-	TRBJ2-7	-	TGCGCCAGCAGCCCGGACAGCTCCTACGAGCAGTACTTC	CASSPDSSYEQYF
TRBV7-3	TRBD1	TRBJ1-1	-	TGTGCCAGCCAAAAGTCGGCAGGGGGCACTGAAGCTTTCTTT	CASQKSAGGTEAFF
TRBV25-1	-	TRBJ1-1	-	TGTGCCAGCAGGCTTAATGACCCCACTGAAGCTTTCTTT	CASRLNDPTEAFF
TRBV2	TRBD1	TRBJ1-5	-	TGTGCCAGCGGCCAGACAGGGGCCGATCAGCCCCAGCATTTT	CASGQTGADQPQHF